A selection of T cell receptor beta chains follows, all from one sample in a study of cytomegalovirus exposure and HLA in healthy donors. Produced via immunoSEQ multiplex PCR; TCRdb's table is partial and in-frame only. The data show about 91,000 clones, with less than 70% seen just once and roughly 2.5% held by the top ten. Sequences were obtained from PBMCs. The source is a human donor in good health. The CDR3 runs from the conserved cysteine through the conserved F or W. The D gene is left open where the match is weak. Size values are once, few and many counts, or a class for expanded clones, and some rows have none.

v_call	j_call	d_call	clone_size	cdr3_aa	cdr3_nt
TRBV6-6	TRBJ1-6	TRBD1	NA	CASSFPRDSNSPLHF	TGTGCCAGCAGTTTCCCCCGGGACAGTAATTCACCCCTCCACTTT
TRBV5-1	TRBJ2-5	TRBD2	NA	CASSLFSGGVGETQYF	TGCGCCAGCAGCTTGTTTAGCGGGGGGGTCGGGGAGACCCAGTACTTC
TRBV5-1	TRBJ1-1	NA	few	CASSAFRDRGTEAFF	TGCGCCAGCAGCGCTTTCCGGGATCGAGGTACTGAAGCTTTCTTT
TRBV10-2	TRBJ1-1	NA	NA	CASSEASADTEAFF	TGCGCCAGCAGTGAGGCCTCCGCAGACACTGAAGCTTTCTTT
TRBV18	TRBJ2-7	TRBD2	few	CASSSLGGNEQYF	TGTGCCAGCTCATCCTTGGGGGGGAACGAGCAGTACTTC
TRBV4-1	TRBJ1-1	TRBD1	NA	CASSQVAGGNTEAFF	TGCGCCAGCAGCCAAGTAGCAGGGGGGAACACTGAAGCTTTCTTT
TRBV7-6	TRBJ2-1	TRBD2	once	CASSLTLVFGTSVNEQFF	TGTGCCAGCAGCTTAACTTTAGTTTTTGGGACTAGCGTCAATGAGCAGTTCTTC
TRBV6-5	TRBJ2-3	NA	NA	CASSYSGASETQYF	TGTGCCAGCAGCTACTCTGGGGCTAGCGAGACGCAGTATTTT
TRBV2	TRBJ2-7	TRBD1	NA	CATQGDRLGEQYF	TGTGCCACCCAGGGGGACAGGCTGGGGGAGCAGTACTTC
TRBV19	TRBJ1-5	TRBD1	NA	CASSPRQGSNQPQHF	TGTGCCAGTAGCCCTAGACAGGGGTCCAATCAGCCCCAGCATTTT
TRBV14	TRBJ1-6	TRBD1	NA	CASSFYRDRANSPLHF	TGTGCCAGCAGCTTTTACCGGGACAGGGCTAATTCACCCCTCCACTTT
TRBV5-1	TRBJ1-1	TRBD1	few	CASNEAAGGADTEAFF	TGCGCCAGCAACGAAGCGGCAGGGGGCGCGGACACTGAAGCTTTCTTT
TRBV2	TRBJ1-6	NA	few	CASTESGRDSPLHF	TGTGCCAGCACAGAGTCGGGGAGGGATTCACCCCTCCACTTT
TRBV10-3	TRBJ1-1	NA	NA	CAISVGAGENTEAFF	TGTGCCATCAGTGTAGGCGCAGGGGAGAACACTGAAGCTTTCTTT
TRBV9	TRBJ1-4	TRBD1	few	CASSVADRVTNEKLFF	TGTGCCAGCAGCGTAGCGGACAGGGTTACTAATGAAAAACTGTTTTTT
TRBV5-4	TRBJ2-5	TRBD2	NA	CASSLLAGGPGTQYF	TGTGCCAGCAGCTTGTTAGCGGGGGGGCCGGGGACCCAGTACTTC
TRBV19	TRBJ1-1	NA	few	CASRGHSGTEAFF	TGTGCCAGTAGGGGACATTCGGGCACTGAAGCTTTCTTT